A single sample is the source of the 15 T cell receptor beta chains below, sequenced in a study of T cell responses to AZD1222 COVID-19 vaccine (dated by TCRdb to the early 2020s). Interpreted using the paper, the time point label stands for: baseline before first vaccination. Libraries were built with the immunoSEQ multiplex PCR assay. This immuneACCESS table, as held by TCRdb, lists in-frame sequences with V and J called but not all clones. Of the missing ones, under half trace to an unresolved V gene in checked studies; the others have no known cause. The sample table contains over 85,000 clones; only one count was recorded for approximately 81% of them. The ten largest clones capture about 15% of the sample. The sequenced sample was peripheral blood, obtained on day 0 of AZD1222 vaccination. Receptors originate from an adult in good health.

In its sample, this clone was seen once. This chain joins TRBV2 and TRBJ2-1; TRBD1 matches 7 bases. V trimming: 9 bases; J trimming: 6 bases; junction bases outside the gene matches: 8. Germline V gene lookup returns CDR1 SNHLY and CDR2 FYNNEI. The CDR3 extends over 13 amino acids. CDR3 region: CARRGQSGNEQFF. CDR3 DNA sequence: TGTGCCAGGAGGGGGCAGTCGGGCAATGAGCAGTTCTTC. Variable domain in full (rest from reference TRBV2 and TRBJ2-1): EPEVTQTPSHQVTQMGQEVILRCVPISNHLYFYWYRQILGQKVEFLVSFYNNEISEKSEIFDDQFSVERPDGSNFTLKIRSTKLEDSAMYFCARRGQSGNEQFFGPGTRLTVL.

This chain uses TRBV7-2 with TRBJ2-5; D may be TRBD1 (5 bases). The length of the CDR3 is 13 residues. V gave up 5 bases and J gave up 5 bases, with 12 bases separating them. Germline V gene sequence: CDR1 SGHTA, CDR2 FQGNSA. The CDR3 coding sequence is TGTGCCAGCAGCAATAACAGGATGGAGACCCAGTACTTC. Protein product: CASSNNRMETQYF.

V and J are TRBV27 and TRBJ2-6; 10 bases align to TRBD1. Unmatched junction bases numbered 6, after V lost 4 bases and J lost 3 bases. CDR1 is MNHEY and CDR2 is SMNVEV in the germline V gene (reference sequence). The CDR3 totals 17 residues. DNA for the CDR3: TGTGCCAGCAGTTCGGACAGGGGGAAAAGTGGGGCCAACGTCCTGACTTTC. Encoded protein: CASSSDRGKSGANVLTF.

The genes are TRBV6-1 and TRBJ2-1, with a possible D match to TRBD1 (6 bases). Trimming left V 1 base short and J 4 bases short, with 14 bases between. CDR1 and CDR2 from the germline V gene are MNHNS and SASEGT. CDR3 length equals 16 residues. The chain's CDR3 is CASSEDGRQEYNEQFF. The CDR3 nucleotides read TGTGCCAGCAGTGAAGATGGGAGACAGGAATACAATGAGCAGTTCTTC.

The chain is built from TRBV18 and TRBJ2-2; no definite D call. Germline V CDR1 and CDR2: KGHSH, LQKENI. The CDR3 sequence is 13 residues long. The V end lost 3 bases, the J end lost 7 bases, and 9 bases lay between the germline ends. The CDR3 spells CASSPSLLGELFF. The CDR3 DNA reads TGTGCCAGCTCACCGAGCCTCCTCGGGGAGCTGTTTTTT. Full variable domain (missing parts from reference TRBV18 and TRBJ2-2): NAGVMQNPRHLVRRRGQEARLRCSPMKGHSHVYWYRQLPEEGLKFMVYLQKENIIDESGMPKERFSAEFPKEGPSILRIQQVVRGDSAAYFCASSPSLLGELFFGEGSRLTVL.

The chain couples TRBV6-5 to TRBJ1-4; D may be TRBD1 (6 bases). This CDR3 spans 13 amino acids. The V end was cut by 6 bases, the J end by 10 bases, with 15 bases between. Germline V gene lookup returns CDR1 MNHEY and CDR2 SVGAGI. CDR3 amino acids: CASSSGVGRKLFF. In DNA form, the CDR3 reads TGTGCCAGCAGCTCAGGGGTGGGGAGAAAACTGTTTTTT.

The gene calls are TRBV6-4 and TRBJ2-2; 7 nucleotides agree with TRBD1. Germline CDR1 reads MRHNA; CDR2 reads SNTAGT. There are 14 residues in the CDR3. V was clipped by 4 bases and J by 9 bases; unmatched bases: 8. CDR3 nucleotides: TGTGCCAGCAGTGCCCGACAGGGAGCGAGGGAGCTGTTTTTT. It yields the protein CASSARQGARELFF.

The V gene is TRBV7-6, the J gene TRBJ1-5; 8 bases align to TRBD1. The junction had 12 bases not matched to a gene; V was cut back by 2 bases and J by 9 bases. Germline assignment: CDR1 SGHVS and CDR2 FNYEAQ. There are 16 residues in the CDR3. In DNA, the CDR3 is TGTGCCAGCAGCTTAACCCCCTTTCAGGGGGCTCGGCCCCAGCATTTT. This encodes CASSLTPFQGARPQHF.

The V call is TRBV6-5, the J call TRBJ2-7; 7 bases agree with TRBD1. This CDR3 comprises 14 residues. Germline V lookup: CDR1 MNHEY, CDR2 SVGAGI. J lost 7 bases, V lost 6 bases, and 12 bases had no gene match. CDR3 protein: CASRPGQLTWEQYF. The DNA for the CDR3 is TGTGCCAGCAGACCGGGACAGTTGACTTGGGAGCAGTACTTC.

The chain uses TRBV5-6 and TRBJ1-4; TRBD1 agrees at 7 bases. J was trimmed by 5 bases and V by 1 base; bases with no gene match: 5. The CDR3 totals 15 residues. Germline V gene data show CDR1 as SGHDT and CDR2 as YYEEEE. DNA of the CDR3: TGTGCCAGCAGCTTGAAGGCAGGGGGGAATGAAAAACTGTTTTTT. It specifies CASSLKAGGNEKLFF.

The chain recombines TRBV12-2 with TRBJ1-5; TRBD1 reflects the table's D call only, with no check against the DNA. TRBV12-2 is annotated as a pseudogene. The CDR3 runs 16 residues. In nucleotides, the CDR3 is TGTGCAAGTCGCTTAGGGGCAGGGTATCGCAATCAGCCCCAGCATTTT. Amino acid sequence: CASRLGAGYRNQPQHF.

Remarks on this clone: Compared with germline, one end of the junction differs, possibly owing to a read error. This chain joins TRBV19 and TRBJ2-1; TRBD2 matches at 7 bases. This CDR3 spans 12 amino acids. Germline CDR1 is LNHDA and CDR2 is SQIVND (reference sequence). The CDR3 here is CASSIGGIEQFF. CDR3 in DNA: TGTGCCAGCAGTATCGGGGGGATTGAGCAGTTCTTC.

The chain recombines TRBV5-1 with TRBJ2-3; the D is unclear. CDR3 length: 15 residues. The V end lost 0 bases, the J end lost 2 bases, and 10 bases lay between the germline ends. Germline V gene sequence: CDR1 SGHRS, CDR2 YFSETQ. CDR3 protein: CASSLEGLNTDTQYF. CDR3 coding DNA: TGCGCCAGCAGCTTGGAGGGCTTAAACACAGATACGCAGTATTTT.

This chain uses TRBV28 with TRBJ1-2; possibly TRBD1 for D (5 bases). The CDR3 covers 12 residues. Trimming cost V 5 bases and J 12 bases, with 16 bases left between them. Germline V CDR1 and CDR2: MDHEN, SYDVKM. Here the CDR3 reads CASSGGNRNNTF. The CDR3, as DNA: TGTGCCAGCAGTGGGGGGAACAGGAATAACACCTTC.

V and J are TRBV18 and TRBJ1-2; TRBD1 matches at 10 bases. Germline V gene lookup returns CDR1 KGHSH and CDR2 LQKENI. Trimming removed 2 bases from V and 7 bases from J; junction bases left unmatched: 4. The length of the CDR3 is 14 residues. CDR3 DNA sequence: TGTGCCAGCTCACCAAACGACAGGGGGCCTGGCTACACCTTC. Protein sequence: CASSPNDRGPGYTF.